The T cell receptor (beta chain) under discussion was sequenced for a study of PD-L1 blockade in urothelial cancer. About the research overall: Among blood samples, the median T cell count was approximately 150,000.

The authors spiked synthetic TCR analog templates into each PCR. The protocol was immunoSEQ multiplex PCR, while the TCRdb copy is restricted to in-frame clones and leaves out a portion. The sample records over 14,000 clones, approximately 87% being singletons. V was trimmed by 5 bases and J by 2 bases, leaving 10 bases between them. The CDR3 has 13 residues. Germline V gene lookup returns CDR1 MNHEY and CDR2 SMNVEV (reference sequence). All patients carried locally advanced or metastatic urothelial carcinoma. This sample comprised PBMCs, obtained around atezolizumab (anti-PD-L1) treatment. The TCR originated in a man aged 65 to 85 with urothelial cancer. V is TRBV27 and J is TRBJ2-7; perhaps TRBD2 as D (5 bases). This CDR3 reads CASSLDGAYEQYF. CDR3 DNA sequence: TGTGCCAGCAGTCTGGACGGGGCCTACGAGCAGTACTTC.